These 31 T cell receptor beta chains were all obtained from the same sample, sequenced in a study of blood T cells in healthy people across ages. The use of a sample-barcoded 5' primer and a J-beta primer mix characterized a second PCR of roughly 7 to 11 cycles. TCRdb fed the 5' RACE reads into MiXCR, producing one record per CDR3 protein. The table shows roughly 700,000 distinct CDR3 sequences, with around 45% occurring only once. Source material: blood. The receptors shown here come from a woman aged 60-75 years in good health.

The rearrangement links TRBV7-2 to TRBJ2-3; 9 bases align to TRBD2. The length of the CDR3 is 17 residues. With V trimmed by 4 bases and J by 0 bases, 8 bases remained unmatched. CDR1 SGHTA and CDR2 FQGNSA come from the germline V gene. CDR3: CASSSSLAGTSTDTQYF. In nucleotides, the CDR3 is TGTGCCAGCAGCTCATCTCTAGCGGGAACGAGCACAGATACGCAGTATTTT.

The chain has TRBV27 and TRBJ2-1; D gene ambiguous. The CDR3 is 14 amino acids. V was pared by 5 bases and J by 6 bases, with 14 bases between. From germline, CDR1 is MNHEY and CDR2 SMNVEV (reference sequence). CDR3 sequence (DNA): TGTGCCAGCAGTCGCGGACGGCCCTTCAATGAGCAGTTCTTC. Residues: CASSRGRPFNEQFF.

The chain uses TRBV7-3 and TRBJ2-1; D remains unclear. Germline loops: CDR1 SGHTA, CDR2 FQGTGA. The CDR3 is 12 residues long. V was shortened by 6 bases and J by 5 bases, with 8 bases between the two germline ends. DNA of the CDR3: TGTGCCAGCAGTGGGTCGGACAATGAGCAGTTCTTC. It translates to CASSGSDNEQFF.

The chain has TRBV7-2 and TRBJ2-7; no firm D call. Looked up from germline, CDR1 is SGHTA and CDR2 is FQGNSA. The CDR3 runs to 13 residues. V lost 5 bases and J lost 3, with 11 bases in between. CDR3 sequence (DNA): TGTGCCAGCAGCCCTTTCGGTATCTACGAGCAGTACTTC. Protein sequence: CASSPFGIYEQYF. Supplemented by reference TRBV7-2 and TRBJ2-7, the full variable domain reads GAGVSQSPSNKVTEKGKDVELRCDPISGHTALYWYRQSLGQGLEFLIYFQGNSAPDKSGLPSDRFSAERTGGSVSTLTIQRTQQEDSAVYLCASSPFGIYEQYFGPGTRLTVT.

This clonotype was seen only a few times. The J gene is TRBJ2-3, the V gene TRBV28; D not certain. The CDR3 has 18 residues. Deletions cut 3 bases from V and 0 bases from J, with 19 bases between. The germline gives CDR1 MDHEN, CDR2 SYDVKM. The CDR3 spells CASSFAYVLRTSTDTQYF. CDR3 bases: TGTGCCAGCAGTTTCGCCTATGTCTTGCGAACTAGCACAGATACGCAGTATTTT.

Of note for this clonotype: One end of the junction is discordant with germline, which a read error may explain. V is TRBV6-2 or TRBV6-3 and J is TRBJ2-3, with D perhaps TRBD2 (6 bases). The CDR3 has 18 amino acids. Germline V lookup: CDR1 MNHEY, CDR2 SVGEGT. CDR3 loop: CASSLRTGRSRGTGTQYF. The CDR3 region has the DNA TGTGCCAGCAGTCTCCGAACCGGGAGAAGTCGGGGCACAGGTACGCAGTATTTT.

The V call is TRBV7-2, the J call TRBJ1-2, with TRBD1 matching over 8 bases. This CDR3 is built from 14 residues. Germline V CDR1 and CDR2: SGHTA, FQGNSA. Unmatched junction bases numbered 10, after V lost 5 bases and J lost 8 bases. Here the CDR3 reads CASSPAGQGSGYTF. As DNA, the CDR3 is TGTGCCAGCAGCCCCGCCGGACAGGGTAGCGGCTACACCTTC. Based on the CDR3 plus reference TRBV7-2 and TRBJ1-2, the full variable domain is GAGVSQSPSNKVTEKGKDVELRCDPISGHTALYWYRQSLGQGLEFLIYFQGNSAPDKSGLPSDRFSAERTGGSVSTLTIQRTQQEDSAVYLCASSPAGQGSGYTFGSGTRLTVV.

This clonotype showed up just a few times. V usage is TRBV28 and J usage is TRBJ2-1; D possibly corresponds to TRBD2 (7 bases). The V end lost 2 bases, the J end lost 8 bases, and 19 bases lay between the germline ends. Germline V gene data show CDR1 as MDHEN and CDR2 as SYDVKM. The CDR3 contains 16 residues. The CDR3 DNA sequence: TGTGCCAGCAGTTTACAGGTGCCCTCGGGGGGCGATGAGCAGTTCTTC. Its translation is CASSLQVPSGGDEQFF. The complete variable domain, with remaining parts taken from reference TRBV28 and TRBJ2-1, reads DVKVTQSSRYLVKRTGEKVFLECVQDMDHENMFWYRQDPGLGLRLIYFSYDVKMKEKGDIPEGYSVSREKKERFSLILESASTNQTSMYLCASSLQVPSGGDEQFFGPGTRLTVL.

This sequence joins TRBV27 and TRBJ2-1, with 10 bases lining up with TRBD1. The germline V gene has CDR1 MNHEY and CDR2 SMNVEV (reference sequence). Losses at the gene ends were 8 bases for V and 8 bases for J; bases not matched to a gene: 9. The CDR3 is made up of 14 amino acids. CDR3 bases: TGTGCCAGCTTGGGGACAGGGGTTGGAGATGAGCAGTTCTTC. Its protein product is CASLGTGVGDEQFF.

In this sample, this clonotype turned up many times. The chain uses TRBV5-1 and TRBJ2-1; TRBD1 matches 9 bases. The CDR3 has 14 amino acids. Germline CDR1 SGHRS, CDR2 YFSETQ. V lost 7 bases, J lost 6 bases, and 8 bases stayed unmatched. The CDR3 loop is CASGEQGASNEQFF. In nucleotides, the CDR3 is TGCGCCAGCGGGGAACAGGGGGCAAGCAATGAGCAGTTCTTC.

This chain joins TRBV6-2 or TRBV6-3 and TRBJ2-5, with 8 bases that match TRBD1. V trimming: 5 bases; J trimming: 2 bases; junction bases outside the gene matches: 10. Looked up from germline, CDR1 is MNHEY and CDR2 is SVGEGT. This CDR3 spans 16 amino acids. CDR3 sequence reads: CASSHGQGGLQETQYF. The CDR3 coding sequence is TGTGCCAGCAGTCACGGACAGGGAGGACTTCAAGAGACCCAGTACTTC.

V gene TRBV20-1 combines with J gene TRBJ2-7, with D maybe TRBD2 (5 bases). The CDR3 has 12 amino acids. V lost 8 bases to trimming and J lost 9 bases, with 20 bases between them. CDR1 DFQATT and CDR2 SNEGSKA come from the germline V gene (reference sequence). The CDR3 nucleotides are TGCAGTCCTGTTGGACTGGATTCGGTGCAGTACTTC. Its protein is CSPVGLDSVQYF.

This clonotype was found a few times. This sequence joins TRBV4-3 and TRBJ2-1; D unclear. The CDR3 runs 14 residues. Germline CDR1 is LGHNA and CDR2 is YSLEER. The V gene lost 0 bases and the J gene lost 3 bases, with 6 bases spanning the gap. In DNA form, the CDR3 reads TGCGCCAGCAGCCAAGAGGGCGGCTACAATGAGCAGTTCTTC. This sequence encodes CASSQEGGYNEQFF.

In its sample, this clonotype was seen many times. The chain couples TRBV3-1 to TRBJ2-6; D not certain. The ends were cut back, 7 bases at V and 0 bases at J, with 4 bases in the middle. CDR1 and CDR2 from the germline V gene are LGHDT and YNNKEL (reference sequence). The CDR3 sequence is 13 residues long. In nucleotides, the CDR3 is TGTGCCAGCACTAGCTCTGGGGCCAACGTCCTGACTTTC. As protein: CASTSSGANVLTF.

The V and J genes are TRBV21-1 and TRBJ2-1. TRBV21-1 counts as a pseudogene. This CDR3 is 15 amino acids long. The CDR3 reads CASSKSSHRAETQFF. The CDR3 region has the DNA TGTGCCAGCAGCAAAAGTAGCCACAGAGCAGAGACCCAGTTCTTC.

V and J are TRBV15 and TRBJ2-3; D is uncertain. Deletions cut 1 base from V and 6 bases from J, with 2 bases between. This CDR3 has 11 residues. Germline V lookup: CDR1 LNHNV, CDR2 YYDKDF (reference sequence). DNA of the CDR3: TGTGCCACCAGCAGAGCCGATACGCAGTATTTT. Protein product: CATSRADTQYF.

This clonotype turned up a few times. The chain carries TRBV4-2 and TRBJ2-1; no definite D call. V dropped 0 bases and J dropped 5 bases, with 5 bases sitting between them. This CDR3 is 13 amino acids long. Germline values: CDR1 LGHNA, CDR2 YNFKEQ. The CDR3 loop reads CASSQDLNNEQFF. Written as DNA, the CDR3 is TGTGCCAGCAGCCAAGATTTGAACAATGAGCAGTTCTTC.

This clonotype came up a few times. This sequence joins TRBV5-6 and TRBJ2-1; D perhaps matches TRBD1 (5 bases). This CDR3 region has 15 residues. The ends were cut back, 5 bases at V and 5 bases at J, with 17 bases in the middle. Germline loops: CDR1 SGHDT, CDR2 YYEEEE. The CDR3 spells CASSPEPTANNEQFF. The CDR3 DNA is TGTGCCAGCAGTCCAGAACCGACAGCAAACAATGAGCAGTTCTTC.

This clonotype was picked up many times. The chain recombines TRBV7-9 with TRBJ1-4; unclear D gene. Germline V CDR1 and CDR2: SEHNR, FQNEAQ (reference sequence). The CDR3 is 17 amino acids. Trimming pared 6 bases from V and 7 bases from J, leaving 24 bases between. The CDR3 DNA sequence: TGTGCCAGCAGTTCATCTGCGACCCTTACACGGGGTGAAAAACTGTTTTTT. As protein: CASSSSATLTRGEKLFF.

The chain joins TRBV5-1 to TRBJ2-3; 8 bases are a match to TRBD1. V was clipped by 7 bases and J by 1 base; unmatched bases: 8. Germline V gene data show CDR1 as SGHRS and CDR2 as YFSETQ. This CDR3 is built from 15 residues. This CDR3 reads CASETGAGGTDTQYF. CDR3 bases: TGCGCCAGCGAGACAGGGGCCGGTGGCACAGATACGCAGTATTTT.

This clonotype was found a few times. The chain recombines TRBV10-3 with TRBJ2-3; 9 bases line up with TRBD1. The CDR3 loop spans 16 amino acids. The V segment lost 6 bases and the J segment 0 bases; nucleotides outside the gene matches: 7. CDR1 is ENHRY and CDR2 is SYGVKD in the germline V gene. CDR3 in DNA: TGTGCCATCAGGAGGACAGGGGCCGAGAGCACAGATACGCAGTATTTT. Translation gives CAIRRTGAESTDTQYF.

Ten or more counts support this clonotype. The chain carries TRBV6-1 and TRBJ1-1, with D possibly being TRBD1 (6 bases). V lost 10 bases and J lost 1, with 16 bases in between. This CDR3 has 14 residues. Germline CDR1 is MNHNS and CDR2 is SASEGT. CDR3 in amino acids: CATVGGAGNTEAFF. The CDR3, as DNA: TGTGCCACCGTCGGGGGCGCGGGGAACACTGAAGCTTTCTTT.

The rearrangement joins TRBV20-1 to TRBJ1-2, with unresolved D. V shed 6 bases and J shed 4 bases, with 18 bases lying between them. Looked up from germline, CDR1 is DFQATT and CDR2 is SNEGSKA (reference sequence). The CDR3 consists of 14 residues. The CDR3 coding sequence is TGCAGTGCCGGGGAGGGAACCTCGAGCTATGGCTACACCTTC. Its protein product is CSAGEGTSSYGYTF.

This clonotype was observed a handful of times. The rearrangement joins TRBV11-2 to TRBJ2-7; 7 nucleotides match TRBD1. The germline gives CDR1 SGHAT, CDR2 FQNNGV. V lost 3 bases to trimming and J lost 7 bases; unmatched junction nucleotides: 15. The CDR3 has 16 residues. CDR3 loop: CASSLAGGQRSGEQYF. CDR3 coding DNA: TGTGCCAGCAGCTTGGCAGGGGGACAAAGGTCGGGGGAGCAGTACTTC.

The chain carries TRBV3-1 and TRBJ2-4; 10 bases line up with TRBD2. The end of the DNA aligns better with TRBJ2-7, so the J call may be wrong. Germline V CDR1 and CDR2: LGHDT, YNNKEL (reference sequence). The CDR3 is 20 amino acids. The CDR3 DNA reads TGTGCCAGCAGCCAAAGGCGCCCCTTCGACTCTAGCGGGAGATTCTACGAGCAGTACTTC. Its protein product is CASSQRRPFDSSGRFYEQYF.

The chain links TRBV7-3 to TRBJ2-5; weak D call: TRBD1 (5 bases). The tail of the sequence fits TRBJ2-7 better, so the J call may be wrong. Germline CDR1 and CDR2: SGHTA and FQGTGA. The CDR3 has 13 residues. CDR3 residues: CASSLRQGDEQYF. DNA of the CDR3: TGTGCCAGCAGCTTAAGGCAAGGGGACGAGCAGTACTTC.

This chain uses TRBV18 with TRBJ1-2; the D is unclear. V lost 3 bases to trimming and J lost 6 bases, with 8 bases between them. The CDR3 is 12 amino acids. Germline V lookup: CDR1 KGHSH, CDR2 LQKENI. DNA of the CDR3: TGTGCCAGCTCACCGGGTGAGGATGGCTACACCTTC. Its protein product is CASSPGEDGYTF.

The CDR3 reads CSARPRLAGLYNEQYF. Here the CDR3 DNA reads TGCAGTGCTAGACCTAGACTAGCGGGCCTCTACAATGAGCAGTACTTC. This chain joins TRBV20-1 and TRBJ2-1; 10 nucleotides agree with TRBD2. The J call may not be correct, given that the DNA end is closer to TRBJ2-7. The CDR3 sequence is 16 residues long. Germline V CDR1 and CDR2: DFQATT, SNEGSKA (reference sequence).

In its sample, this clonotype was seen many times. This chain links TRBV5-8 with TRBJ1-5; 9 bases agree with TRBD1. The CDR3 contains 17 residues. Germline CDR1 and CDR2: SGHTS and YDEGEE. After removal of 3 bases from V and 7 bases from J, the junction contained 14 bases not matched to a gene. As DNA, the CDR3 is TGTGCCAGCAGCTCTGAGACAGGGGGGGCGAGAAGCCAGCCCCAGCATTTT. Amino acid sequence: CASSSETGGARSQPQHF.

The V and J genes are TRBV14 and TRBJ2-5, with a weak D call TRBD2 (5 bases). The ends were cut back, 0 bases at V and 0 bases at J, with 11 bases in the middle. CDR1 is SGHDN and CDR2 is FVKESK in the germline V gene. The CDR3 sequence is 16 residues long. The CDR3 loop is CASSQESRAYQETQYF. CDR3 DNA sequence: TGTGCCAGCAGCCAAGAGTCGAGGGCATACCAAGAGACCCAGTACTTC.

Details on this clonotype: This sequence may be a read error, since a much larger clone differs from it by one base. The chain recombines TRBV4-3 with TRBJ2-5; D might be TRBD1 (5 bases). CDR3 length: 16 amino acids. Looked up from germline, CDR1 is LGHNA and CDR2 is YSLEER. Trimming removed 1 base at V and 11 bases at J, with 23 bases between. The CDR3 is CASSQVLGAGSDEQYF. The CDR3 DNA sequence: TGCGCCAGCAGCCAAGTATTGGGTGCAGGGTCGGATGAGCAGTACTTC.